One sample yielded the 27 T cell receptor beta chains listed below, sequenced in a study of blood T cell repertoires in COVID-19. Clones were read by immunoSEQ multiplex PCR, and TCRdb kept only the in-frame ones, dropping some. The sample gives fewer than 450,000 clones, approximately 84% of which show up once; more than 1% is in the top ten. The sample taken for sequencing was PBMCs or T cells enriched from blood (not recorded which). All receptors come from a woman aged 30 to 39 who had recovered from COVID-19.

This chain uses TRBV27 with TRBJ2-5; no definite D call. This CDR3 region has 15 residues. V was cut by 0 bases and J by 0 bases, with 8 bases left in between. Per the germline V gene, CDR1 is MNHEY and CDR2 is SMNVEV (reference sequence). This chain's CDR3 is CASSLSNTDQETQYF. DNA for the CDR3: TGTGCCAGCAGTTTATCAAACACAGACCAAGAGACCCAGTACTTC.

The J gene is TRBJ1-1, the V gene TRBV28; no definite D call. Per the germline V gene, CDR1 is MDHEN and CDR2 is SYDVKM. Trimming removed 6 bases at V and 5 bases at J, with 7 bases between. The CDR3 has 11 amino acids. The DNA for the CDR3 is TGTGCCAGCAGCCGGAGGACTGAAGCTTTCTTT. Its protein product is CASSRRTEAFF.

The J gene is TRBJ2-7, the V gene TRBV9; TRBD2 agrees at 10 bases. This CDR3 has 14 residues. V lost 3 bases to trimming and J lost 5 bases; unmatched junction nucleotides: 5. Germline lookup yields CDR1 SGDLS and CDR2 YYNGEE. The CDR3 spells CASSARLAGDEQYF. In DNA form, the CDR3 reads TGTGCCAGCAGCGCCCGGCTAGCGGGGGACGAGCAGTACTTC.

This clone occurred a few times. The genes are TRBV5-6 and TRBJ1-2; 8 bases line up with TRBD1. The CDR3 runs 16 residues. CDR1 is SGHDT, CDR2 YYEEEE, per germline. V lost 1 base to trimming and J lost 2 bases; unmatched junction nucleotides: 7. CDR3 nucleotide sequence: TGTGCCAGCAGCTTGCGACAGGGGAATGGAAACTATGGCTACACCTTC. Amino acids: CASSLRQGNGNYGYTF. Full variable domain (remainder filled in from reference TRBV5-6 and TRBJ1-2): DAGVTQSPTHLIKTRGQQVTLRCSPKSGHDTVSWYQQALGQGPQFIFQYYEEEERQRGNFPDRFSGHQFPNYSSELNVNALLLGDSALYLCASSLRQGNGNYGYTFGSGTRLTVV.

This clone was seen a handful of times. The same CDR3 arises from other DNA sequences in this sample as well. The V call is TRBV30, the J call TRBJ2-1; D perhaps matches TRBD1 (6 bases). The CDR3 runs 14 residues. Germline loops: CDR1 GTSNPN, CDR2 SVGIG (reference sequence). Trimming cost V 7 bases and J 0 bases, with 13 bases left between them. As DNA, the CDR3 is TGTGCCTCAACAGGGACGAGCTCCTACAATGAGCAGTTCTTC. The encoded protein is CASTGTSSYNEQFF.

The rearrangement uses TRBV5-6 and TRBJ1-3, with unresolved D. Germline V gene lookup returns CDR1 SGHDT and CDR2 YYEEEE. Trimming stripped 1 base from V and 0 bases from J, with 8 bases between. CDR3 size: 15 residues. The chain's CDR3 is CASSLIALSGNTIYF. CDR3 nucleotide sequence: TGTGCCAGCAGCTTGATCGCGCTCTCTGGAAACACCATATATTTT.

The CDR3 region has the DNA TGTGCCAGCAGATGGGGGGAAAATAGCAATCAGCCCCAGCATTTT. Protein sequence: CASRWGENSNQPQHF. The chain combines TRBV6-1 with TRBJ1-5; a weak D match, TRBD1 (5 bases). Deletions cut 6 bases from V and 0 bases from J, with 12 bases between. The length of the CDR3 is 15 residues. Germline V CDR1 and CDR2: MNHNS, SASEGT.

This chain uses TRBV7-9 with TRBJ1-1; D possibly corresponds to TRBD1 (6 bases). Germline CDR1 SEHNR, CDR2 FQNEAQ (reference sequence). Trimming removed 4 bases at V and 5 bases at J, with 14 bases between. CDR3 size: 14 residues. CDR3 loop: CASSSEQGWTEAFF. In DNA form, the CDR3 reads TGTGCCAGCAGCTCAGAACAGGGCTGGACTGAAGCTTTCTTT.

V usage is TRBV9 and J usage is TRBJ1-4, with 10 nucleotides matching TRBD1. The CDR3 runs to 14 residues. The ends lost 4 bases at V and 8 bases at J; junction bases unmatched: 5. Germline-derived CDR1 and CDR2 are SGDLS and YYNGEE. This chain's CDR3 is CASSPTGGNEKLFF. CDR3 nucleotide sequence: TGTGCCAGCAGCCCGACAGGGGGCAACGAAAAACTGTTTTTT.

The chain uses TRBV2 and TRBJ1-1; D is unclear. V was clipped by 6 bases and J by 0 bases, with 14 bases between them. Germline V gene sequence: CDR1 SNHLY, CDR2 FYNNEI. This CDR3 comprises 15 residues. The DNA of the CDR3 is TGTGCCAGCAGCTCTTACAGTCCCATGAACACTGAAGCTTTCTTT. It specifies CASSSYSPMNTEAFF.

This CDR3 reads CASNSPHRPTDSNQPQHF. Here the CDR3 DNA reads TGTGCCAGCAATTCTCCTCACCGGCCGACAGATAGCAATCAGCCCCAGCATTTT. V and J are TRBV21-1 and TRBJ1-5; no DNA check was done on the table's D call, TRBD1. TRBV21-1 is a pseudogene. CDR3 length equals 18 residues.

The J gene is TRBJ1-2, the V gene TRBV25-1, with TRBD1 identical over 7 bases. In germline, CDR1 is MGHDK, CDR2 SYGVNS. Germline trimming cut 4 bases from V and 3 bases from J; bases unmatched to any gene: 5. This CDR3 has 14 amino acids. Written as DNA, the CDR3 is TGTGCCAGCAGTGTGGGGACAGTTTACTATGGCTACACCTTC. Translating gives CASSVGTVYYGYTF.

The V gene is TRBV5-5, the J gene TRBJ2-1; the match to TRBD1 covers 9 bases. V trimming: 4 bases; J trimming: 1 base; junction bases outside the gene matches: 9. CDR3 length: 17 residues. Germline V CDR1 and CDR2: SGHKS, YYEKEE (reference sequence). CDR3: CASSRPGTGISYNEQFF. The CDR3, as DNA: TGTGCCAGCAGCCGTCCCGGGACAGGGATTTCCTACAATGAGCAGTTCTTC.

V and J are TRBV5-1 and TRBJ1-6, with 8 bases matching TRBD1. Germline V gene lookup returns CDR1 SGHRS and CDR2 YFSETQ. The CDR3 spans 17 residues. V shed 0 bases and J 2 bases; nucleotides not matched to a gene: 4. The CDR3 DNA follows: TGCGCCAGCAGCTTGGAGGCAGGGGGCGCCTATAATTCACCCCTCCACTTT. Protein sequence: CASSLEAGGAYNSPLHF.

This chain joins TRBV7-9 and TRBJ2-5; 9 nucleotides align to TRBD1. Germline-derived CDR1 and CDR2 are SEHNR and FQNEAQ (reference sequence). V lost 1 base to trimming and J lost 2 bases; unmatched junction nucleotides: 5. This CDR3 region has 16 residues. The chain's CDR3 is CASSLGQGGPQETQYF. CDR3 sequence (DNA): TGTGCCAGCAGCTTAGGACAGGGGGGCCCTCAAGAGACCCAGTACTTC.

The chain uses TRBV6-5 and TRBJ1-1; 7 bases map to TRBD1. Unmatched junction bases numbered 8, after V lost 7 bases and J lost 3 bases. The CDR3 runs to 14 residues. Germline V gene lookup returns CDR1 MNHEY and CDR2 SVGAGI. DNA for the CDR3: TGTGCCAGCACCAACAGGGGCGGGGACACTGAAGCTTTCTTT. It specifies CASTNRGGDTEAFF.

In the case of this clone: An end of the junction does not agree with germline; a read error may underlie this. The chain is built from TRBV10-2 and TRBJ1-2; the match to TRBD1 covers 9 bases. Per germline, CDR1 WSHSY and CDR2 SAAADI. The length of the CDR3 is 12 residues. The CDR3 protein is CASSVRDRAEEF. CDR3 DNA: TGCGCCAGCAGTGTCCGGGACAGGGCAGAGGAATTC.

The V and J genes are TRBV7-2 and TRBJ2-2; possibly TRBD2 for D (6 bases). V was pared by 9 bases and J by 3 bases, with 11 bases between. Germline assignment: CDR1 SGHTA and CDR2 FQGNSA. CDR3 length: 13 amino acids. The CDR3 region has the DNA TGTGCCAGATGGGGGGAGTACACCGGGGAGCTGTTTTTT. Its protein is CARWGEYTGELFF. Full variable domain (rest looked up from reference TRBV7-2 and TRBJ2-2): GAGVSQSPSNKVTEKGKDVELRCDPISGHTALYWYRQSLGQGLEFLIYFQGNSAPDKSGLPSDRFSAERTGGSVSTLTIQRTQQEDSAVYLCARWGEYTGELFFGEGSRLTVL.

This rearrangement joins TRBV5-4 to TRBJ2-7, with 11 nucleotides matching TRBD2. Germline assignment: CDR1 SGHNT and CDR2 YYREEE (reference sequence). J gave up 6 bases and V 5 bases, and 10 bases lay outside the gene matches. This CDR3 spans 15 amino acids. The CDR3 bases are TGTGCCAGCAGTTTACCCGGGACTAGCGGTGGCGAGCAGTACTTC. It specifies CASSLPGTSGGEQYF.

This rearrangement joins TRBV27 to TRBJ2-5, with no clear D. Germline V lookup: CDR1 MNHEY, CDR2 SMNVEV (reference sequence). This CDR3 comprises 14 residues. Trimming left V 0 bases short and J 1 base short, with 6 bases between. CDR3 amino acids: CASSLSWSQETQYF. CDR3 nucleotides: TGTGCCAGCAGTTTATCCTGGAGCCAAGAGACCCAGTACTTC.

V usage is TRBV5-1 and J usage is TRBJ2-5; 12 nucleotides match TRBD1. J gave up 5 bases and V 1 base, and 3 bases lay outside the gene matches. Germline CDR1 SGHRS, CDR2 YFSETQ. The CDR3 contains 15 residues. Written as DNA, the CDR3 is TGCGCCAGCAGCTTGCGGGGACAGGGGGCGGAGACCCAGTACTTC. It translates to CASSLRGQGAETQYF.

The gene calls are TRBV3-1 (or the pseudogene TRBV3-2) and TRBJ2-3; a weak D match, TRBD2 (6 bases). Deletions cut 0 bases from V and 3 bases from J, with 13 bases between. From germline, CDR1 is LGHDT and CDR2 YNNKEL (reference sequence). This CDR3 has 16 residues. Written as DNA, the CDR3 is TGTGCCAGCAGCCAAGACAGGGCGGGATGGACAGATACGCAGTATTTT. Protein sequence: CASSQDRAGWTDTQYF.

This chain uses TRBV10-3 with TRBJ1-2; 12 bases are shared with TRBD1. Germline loops: CDR1 ENHRY, CDR2 SYGVKD. The CDR3 has 17 residues. V gave up 2 bases and J gave up 4 bases; unmatched junction bases: 8. The DNA of the CDR3 is TGTGCCATCAGTGAGATGGGCCGGGACAGGGGGCTCTATGGCTACACCTTC. Protein: CAISEMGRDRGLYGYTF.

The rearrangement joins TRBV27 to TRBJ2-7; 10 bases fit TRBD1. J was trimmed by 3 bases and V by 7 bases; bases with no gene match: 12. The CDR3 runs 16 residues. Germline loops: CDR1 MNHEY, CDR2 SMNVEV (reference sequence). CDR3 DNA sequence: TGTGCCAGCACCACCGAGAGGACAGGGGGAAACTACGAGCAGTACTTC. Residues: CASTTERTGGNYEQYF.

This chain connects TRBV6-4 to TRBJ2-5; 7 positions agree with TRBD2. Germline CDR1 is MRHNA and CDR2 is SNTAGT. The CDR3 consists of 15 residues. After removal of 3 bases from V and 1 base from J, the junction contained 5 bases not matched to a gene. CDR3 sequence: CASSENGGGQETQYF. In DNA, the CDR3 is TGTGCCAGCAGTGAGAATGGCGGGGGCCAAGAGACCCAGTACTTC.

This chain links TRBV25-1 with TRBJ2-1; TRBD2 matches 7 bases. The CDR3 extends over 17 amino acids. Germline-derived CDR1 and CDR2 are MGHDK and SYGVNS. Trimming removed 1 base from V and 6 bases from J; junction bases left unmatched: 12. The CDR3 region has the DNA TGTGCCAGCAGTGAATCTGTCCCCAGCGGGGTAGTCAATGAGCAGTTCTTC. This gives the protein CASSESVPSGVVNEQFF.

V is TRBV2 and J is TRBJ2-2, with 9 bases lining up with TRBD1. Germline CDR1 and CDR2: SNHLY and FYNNEI. This CDR3 comprises 15 residues. V was clipped by 7 bases and J by 5 bases; unmatched bases: 8. The DNA for the CDR3 is TGTGCCAGCATACAGGGGGCCTCTTATACCGGGGAGCTGTTTTTT. Its translation is CASIQGASYTGELFF.